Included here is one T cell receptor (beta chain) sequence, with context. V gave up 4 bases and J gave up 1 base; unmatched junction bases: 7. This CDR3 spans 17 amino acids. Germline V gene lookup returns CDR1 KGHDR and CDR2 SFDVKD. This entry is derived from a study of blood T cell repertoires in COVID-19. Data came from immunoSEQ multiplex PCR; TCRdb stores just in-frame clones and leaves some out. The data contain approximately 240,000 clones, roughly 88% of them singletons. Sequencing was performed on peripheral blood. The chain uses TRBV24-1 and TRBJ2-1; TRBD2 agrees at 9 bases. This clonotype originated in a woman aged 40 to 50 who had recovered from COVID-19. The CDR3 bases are TGTGCCACCAGTGACCCGGCGGGGGGGACGTCCTACAATGAGCAGTTCTTC. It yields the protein CATSDPAGGTSYNEQFF.